This TCR beta chain was documented in a study of regulatory T cells in long-lasting Graves disease. Trimming took off 1 base at V and 3 bases at J, with 9 bases between the two ends. The CDR3 runs to 14 residues. From germline, CDR1 is SGHTA and CDR2 FQGNSA. Specified time point: newly diagnosed GD, antithyroid drugs for less than 3 months. From RNA extracted from PBMCs, the TCR library was made. In building TCR beta libraries, iRepertoire HTBI primers were used together with Arm-PCR of CDR3 regions. TCRdb re-analysed the multiplex PCR reads in MiXCR, keeping a single row per CDR3 protein. The data hold roughly 440,000 distinct CDR3 sequences, with about a sixth observed a single time. This sample also belongs to another study, concerning T cells in Graves' hyperthyroidism and ophthalmopathy. That source notes: Pregnant or lactating patients were excluded, as were those with uncontrolled infection or other autoimmune disease.

The TCR sequence derives from a woman younger than 30 with Graves disease. The V gene is TRBV7-2, the J gene TRBJ1-1; unclear D gene. The material was peripheral blood mononuclear cells (PBMCs), obtained at new diagnosis, from a patient treated with antithyroid drugs. CDR3 nucleotides: TGTGCCAGCAGCTTAGGTGGGAGGGACACTGAAGCTTTCTTT. As protein: CASSLGGRDTEAFF.